Below are 27 T cell receptor beta chains sequenced from a single sample in a study of technical replicates of blood from a few donors. Measured with immunoSEQ multiplex PCR; TCRdb has only the in-frame clones, and not every one. The sample has about 54,000 clones; 94% are singletons. Input material: T cells isolated from PBMCs. These receptors were collected from a human donor in good health.

The chain has TRBV5-1 and TRBJ2-1; the match to TRBD2 covers 8 bases. V trimming: 4 bases; J trimming: 8 bases; junction bases outside the gene matches: 20. Germline V lookup: CDR1 SGHRS, CDR2 YFSETQ. The CDR3 has 18 amino acids. The CDR3 DNA is TGCGCCAGCAGCCCGGAATCGTTAGCGGGGCCTCCCTTGGATGAGCAGTTCTTC. Its translation is CASSPESLAGPPLDEQFF.

This chain joins TRBV11-3 and TRBJ2-2; TRBD2 might be the D (6 bases). This CDR3 contains 14 residues. Trimming removed 8 bases from V and 1 base from J, with 11 bases in between. Germline V CDR1 and CDR2: SGHNT, YENEEA. CDR3 DNA sequence: TGTGCCAGCTCCCTCGGGGGGAACACCGGGGAGCTGTTTTTT. Amino acid sequence: CASSLGGNTGELFF.

The rearrangement uses TRBV5-4 and TRBJ2-7; possibly TRBD2 for D (5 bases). V was trimmed by 0 bases and J by 3 bases, leaving 16 bases between them. The CDR3 sequence is 16 residues long. The germline V gene encodes CDR1 SGHNT and CDR2 YYREEE (reference sequence). The CDR3 DNA follows: TGTGCCAGCAGCTTGGCCGGTGCTAGCCGAAACTACGAGCAGTACTTC. Translating gives CASSLAGASRNYEQYF.

The chain employs TRBV28 and TRBJ2-6; D perhaps matches TRBD1 (5 bases). Germline loops: CDR1 MDHEN, CDR2 SYDVKM. The CDR3 covers 13 residues. V was pared by 2 bases and J by 8 bases, with 7 bases between. CDR3 in amino acids: CASSLQGSNVLTF. CDR3 DNA: TGTGCCAGCAGTTTACAGGGCTCCAACGTCCTGACTTTC.

The V and J genes are TRBV12-5 and TRBJ1-1; D is uncertain. Trimming took 0 bases from V and 0 from J, leaving 11 bases between them. Germline CDR1 and CDR2: LGHNT and FRNRAP. CDR3 length: 16 amino acids. The CDR3 bases are TGTGCTAGTGGTTTGGTACTCGCGGGCTTGAACACTGAAGCTTTCTTT. It yields the protein CASGLVLAGLNTEAFF.

This CDR3 is CASSLGTGPYEQYF. The DNA of the CDR3 is TGTGCCAGCAGCTTGGGGACAGGGCCCTACGAGCAGTACTTC. V gene TRBV5-4 combines with J gene TRBJ2-7, with TRBD1 matching 8 bases. Trimming cost V 0 bases and J 2 bases; bases outside gene matches: 1. In germline, CDR1 is SGHNT, CDR2 YYREEE (reference sequence). This CDR3 has 14 residues.

The chain is built from TRBV10-1 and TRBJ2-3, with TRBD2 matching over 9 bases. Per germline, CDR1 WNHNN and CDR2 SYGVQD (reference sequence). J lost 2 bases, V lost 5 bases, and 14 bases had no gene match. The CDR3 has 18 amino acids. Here the CDR3 reads CASSLGTSSFSHTDTQYF. For the CDR3, the DNA is TGCGCCAGCAGTCTCGGGACTAGCTCGTTCTCCCACACAGATACGCAGTATTTT.

The chain is built from TRBV7-6 and TRBJ1-4; 8 bases line up with TRBD1. With V trimmed by 0 bases and J by 8 bases, 5 bases remained unmatched. The germline gives CDR1 SGHVS, CDR2 FNYEAQ. The CDR3 extends over 15 amino acids. The CDR3 DNA follows: TGTGCCAGCAGCTTAGCGGCGACAGGGGACGAAAAACTGTTTTTT. Translating it yields CASSLAATGDEKLFF.

V and J are TRBV6-5 and TRBJ2-6; D gene unclear. Trimming took off 3 bases at V and 0 bases at J, with 3 bases between the two ends. This CDR3 spans 14 amino acids. Germline CDR1 is MNHEY and CDR2 is SVGAGI. The chain's CDR3 is CASSYNSGANVLTF. CDR3 in DNA: TGTGCCAGCAGTTATAACTCTGGGGCCAACGTCCTGACTTTC.

The genes are TRBV11-2 and TRBJ1-5; unclear D gene. The CDR3 has 17 amino acids. Trimming shortened V by 5 bases and J by 11 bases, and 28 bases separated the two germline ends. Germline V gene data show CDR1 as SGHAT and CDR2 as FQNNGV. The CDR3 DNA sequence: TGTGCCAGCAGCAACTACCAAAGGAGTAGTAGTCACAAGACCCAGCATTTT. Its protein product is CASSNYQRSSSHKTQHF.

The chain joins TRBV7-8 to TRBJ2-4; 8 bases are shared with TRBD2. Germline values: CDR1 SGHVS, CDR2 FQNEAQ. V gave up 4 bases and J gave up 8 bases; unmatched junction bases: 10. The CDR3 is 15 amino acids. CDR3 in DNA: TGTGCCAGCAGCTCCCCACGGGGGGGTGAGGACATTCAGTACTTC. Translation gives CASSSPRGGEDIQYF.

The gene calls are TRBV9 and TRBJ2-7; 7 bases are a match to TRBD2. V lost 0 bases and J lost 2; bases outside the gene matches: 5. Germline V CDR1 and CDR2: SGDLS, YYNGEE. This CDR3 spans 15 amino acids. In nucleotides, the CDR3 is TGTGCCAGCAGCGTAGCCCTAGCGGAAACCTACGAGCAGTACTTC. Amino acids: CASSVALAETYEQYF.

The rearrangement links TRBV7-6 to TRBJ2-1; TRBD2 might be the D (6 bases). V was trimmed by 4 bases and J by 2 bases, leaving 12 bases between them. From germline, CDR1 is SGHVS and CDR2 FNYEAQ. The CDR3 loop spans 15 amino acids. The CDR3 region is CASSSLGGAYNEQFF. The CDR3 nucleotides are TGTGCCAGCAGCTCCCTTGGCGGGGCCTACAATGAGCAGTTCTTC.

J is TRBJ2-3 and V is TRBV7-2, with D perhaps matching TRBD2 (7 bases). In germline, CDR1 is SGHTA, CDR2 FQGNSA. With 0 bases removed from V and 2 bases from J, the gap between germline ends came to 12 bases. This CDR3 contains 16 residues. The CDR3 protein is CASSLAGGGITDTQYF. In DNA, the CDR3 is TGTGCCAGCAGCTTAGCGGGCGGGGGCATCACAGATACGCAGTATTTT. The variable domain in full, with the rest retrieved from reference TRBV7-2 and TRBJ2-3, is GAGVSQSPSNKVTEKGKDVELRCDPISGHTALYWYRQSLGQGLEFLIYFQGNSAPDKSGLPSDRFSAERTGGSVSTLTIQRTQQEDSAVYLCASSLAGGGITDTQYFGPGTRLTVL.

The V and J genes are TRBV6-5 and TRBJ2-1; D possibly corresponds to TRBD2 (6 bases). The ends were cut back, 6 bases at V and 8 bases at J, with 20 bases in the middle. This CDR3 has 15 residues. CDR1 MNHEY and CDR2 SVGAGI come from the germline V gene. The CDR3 nucleotides read TGTGCCAGCAGCCACCGGAGGGTACTAATCTATGAGCAGTTCTTC. Amino acid sequence: CASSHRRVLIYEQFF.

The DNA of the CDR3 is TGTGCCAGCAGTTACGGGCTTGAGTACACTGAAGCTTTCTTT. Residues: CASSYGLEYTEAFF. The rearrangement uses TRBV6-5 and TRBJ1-1; no clear D. Trimming left V 2 bases short and J 3 bases short, with 10 bases between. CDR1 is MNHEY and CDR2 is SVGAGI in the germline V gene. The CDR3 extends over 14 amino acids.

V and J are TRBV6-5 and TRBJ1-3; a possible D gene is TRBD1 (5 bases). The CDR3 contains 14 residues. Germline loops: CDR1 MNHEY, CDR2 SVGAGI. Between the trimmed V and J ends, which lost 0 bases and 5 bases, there was a span of 8 bases. DNA for the CDR3: TGTGCCAGCAGTTACTCGCCAGGGAGAAACACCATATATTTT. Its protein product is CASSYSPGRNTIYF.

The chain has TRBV5-6 and TRBJ1-1; tentative D call: TRBD1 (6 bases). The V end was cut by 4 bases, the J end by 7 bases, with 17 bases between. Germline CDR1 SGHDT, CDR2 YYEEEE. The CDR3 loop spans 14 amino acids. The CDR3 DNA sequence: TGTGCCAGCAGCACCAGGGGATTGTTGGGTGAAGCTTTCTTT. Its translation: CASSTRGLLGEAFF.

The J gene is TRBJ2-2, the V gene TRBV5-4; D is possibly TRBD1 (6 bases). The germline V and J ends were trimmed by 4 bases and 0 bases, with 16 bases remaining between them. Looked up from germline, CDR1 is SGHNT and CDR2 is YYREEE (reference sequence). The CDR3 loop spans 17 amino acids. Written as DNA, the CDR3 is TGTGCCAGCAGCATGGGTGTGACAGGCGCGAACACCGGGGAGCTGTTTTTT. Translated, it gives CASSMGVTGANTGELFF.

A single count supports this clone. J is TRBJ2-3 and V is TRBV7-9, with 9 bases matching TRBD1. The CDR3 length is 16 residues. V lost 5 bases and J lost 0; bases outside the gene matches: 6. CDR1 SEHNR and CDR2 FQNEAQ come from the germline V gene (reference sequence). This chain's CDR3 is CASSPDRGGSTDTQYF. The CDR3 region has the DNA TGTGCCAGCAGCCCGGACAGGGGAGGGAGCACAGATACGCAGTATTTT.

The J gene is TRBJ2-2, the V gene TRBV28; 10 bases fit TRBD1. Germline V gene lookup returns CDR1 MDHEN and CDR2 SYDVKM. This CDR3 has 20 residues. The V segment lost 4 bases and the J segment 2 bases; nucleotides outside the gene matches: 16. The CDR3 region has the DNA TGTGCCAGCAGTTCAGTCGTCCCGGGACAGGGGCTCATTAACACCGGGGAGCTGTTTTTT. This encodes CASSSVVPGQGLINTGELFF.

The chain has TRBV5-4 and TRBJ2-7; 16 bases agree with TRBD2. The V segment lost 3 bases and the J segment 3 bases; nucleotides outside the gene matches: 6. The germline V gene has CDR1 SGHNT and CDR2 YYREEE (reference sequence). This CDR3 comprises 17 residues. This chain's CDR3 is CASSYGTSGRVGYEQYF. In DNA, the CDR3 is TGTGCCAGCAGCTATGGGACTAGCGGGAGGGTGGGCTACGAGCAGTACTTC.

The chain uses TRBV9 and TRBJ2-7; 7 bases are a match to TRBD2. The CDR3 consists of 17 residues. The V gene end was trimmed by 0 bases and the J gene end by 2 bases; junction bases not matched to a gene: 11. Germline loops: CDR1 SGDLS, CDR2 YYNGEE. CDR3 loop: CASSVGPLATHTYEQYF. CDR3 nucleotides: TGTGCCAGCAGCGTAGGCCCACTAGCGACTCACACCTACGAGCAGTACTTC.

The V gene is TRBV5-1, the J gene TRBJ2-5, with 11 positions matching TRBD1. V was clipped by 3 bases and J by 5 bases; unmatched bases: 0. The CDR3 runs to 13 residues. Germline V gene sequence: CDR1 SGHRS, CDR2 YFSETQ. CDR3 sequence: CASSWTGGETQYF. The CDR3 DNA reads as TGCGCCAGCAGCTGGACAGGGGGCGAGACCCAGTACTTC.

This rearrangement joins TRBV29-1 to TRBJ2-7, with D maybe TRBD1 (7 bases). Germline CDR1 is SQVTM and CDR2 is ANQGSEA. The CDR3 runs to 12 residues. V dropped 6 bases and J dropped 4 bases, with 13 bases sitting between them. The DNA for the CDR3 is TGCAGCGTGCGGGACAGCCGATACGAGCAGTACTTC. Its translation is CSVRDSRYEQYF.

This clone was observed a single time. This rearrangement joins TRBV6-6 to TRBJ1-1, with 7 bases identical to TRBD1. V was pared by 6 bases and J by 7 bases, with 14 bases of the junction left unmatched. Germline V gene data show CDR1 as MNHNY and CDR2 as SVGAGI (reference sequence). The CDR3 loop spans 15 amino acids. CDR3 nucleotides: TGTGCCAGCAGGGATATATCGGGACAGACTAGTGAAGCTTTCTTT. Protein: CASRDISGQTSEAFF.

The rearrangement links TRBV28 to TRBJ1-2; weak D call: TRBD1 (5 bases). Germline V gene lookup returns CDR1 MDHEN and CDR2 SYDVKM. The germline V and J ends were trimmed by 5 bases and 3 bases, with 13 bases remaining between them. The CDR3 contains 14 residues. CDR3 in DNA: TGTGCCAGCAGTCGCAGCGGGGCCCACTATGGCTACACCTTC. It specifies CASSRSGAHYGYTF.